This T cell receptor beta chain originates from a study of shared clonotypes between healthy human individuals. Study-wide context: Each donor had three CD4 naive, three CD4 memory, two CD8 naive and one CD8 memory plate. Broader study findings: The genetic and exposure-history diversity represented was limited by few donors.

Deep-level settings were used for running the assay. TCRdb's copy holds only in-frame clones and misses some; the assay was immunoSEQ multiplex PCR. The sample includes some 2.1 million clones, roughly 93% of them seen just once. The CDR3 runs 15 residues. Germline V gene lookup returns CDR1 SEHNR and CDR2 FQNEAQ (reference sequence). V was clipped by 1 base and J by 0 bases, with 10 bases between them. Terminally differentiated effector memory CD45RA+ cells were excluded from the naive CD8 cells, which were CD45RO-negative and positively selected for CCR7. As concerns this clone: Its cognate antigen is unknown.

This chain connects TRBV7-9 to TRBJ2-7, with a weak D call TRBD1 (5 bases). The material sequenced was naive CD8+ T cells from PBMCs. This receptor was obtained from a man aged 18 to 29 in good health. Some clones in this sample may be carry-over from other donors' samples. This chain's CDR3 is CASSLVPDSSYEQYF. The CDR3 bases are TGTGCCAGCAGCTTAGTTCCCGACAGCTCCTACGAGCAGTACTTC.